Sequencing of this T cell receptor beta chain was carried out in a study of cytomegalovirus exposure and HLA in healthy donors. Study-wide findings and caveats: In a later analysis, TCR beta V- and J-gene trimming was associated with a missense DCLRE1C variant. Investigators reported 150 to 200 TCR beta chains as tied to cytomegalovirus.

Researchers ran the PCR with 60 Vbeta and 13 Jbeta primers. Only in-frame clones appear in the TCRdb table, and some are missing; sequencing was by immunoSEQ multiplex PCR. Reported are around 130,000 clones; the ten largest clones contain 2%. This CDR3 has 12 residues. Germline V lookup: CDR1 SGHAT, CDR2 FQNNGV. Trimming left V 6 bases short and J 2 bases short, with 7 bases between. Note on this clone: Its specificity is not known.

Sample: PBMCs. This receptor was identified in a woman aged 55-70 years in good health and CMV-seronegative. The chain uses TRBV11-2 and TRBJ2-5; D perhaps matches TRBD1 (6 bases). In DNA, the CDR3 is TGTGCCAGCAGGACAGGACAAGAGACCCAGTACTTC. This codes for CASRTGQETQYF.